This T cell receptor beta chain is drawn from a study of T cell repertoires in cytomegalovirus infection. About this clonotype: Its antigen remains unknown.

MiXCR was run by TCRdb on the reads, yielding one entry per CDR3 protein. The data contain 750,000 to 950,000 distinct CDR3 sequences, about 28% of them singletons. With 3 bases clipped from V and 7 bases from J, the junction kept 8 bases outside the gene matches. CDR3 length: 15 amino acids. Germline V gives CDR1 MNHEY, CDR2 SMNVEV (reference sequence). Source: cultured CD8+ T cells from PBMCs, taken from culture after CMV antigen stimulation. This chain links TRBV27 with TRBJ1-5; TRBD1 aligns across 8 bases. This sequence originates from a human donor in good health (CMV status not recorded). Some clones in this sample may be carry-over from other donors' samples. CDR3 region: CASSFLGQGGQPQHF. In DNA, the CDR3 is TGTGCCAGCAGTTTTTTAGGACAGGGCGGCCAGCCCCAGCATTTT.